Sequencing of this TCR beta chain was carried out in a study of cytomegalovirus exposure and HLA in healthy donors. Across the study: The Caucasian-associated ancestry cluster contained about four fifths of the 300 to 400 genotyped donors.

Vbeta (60) and Jbeta (13) primers were used in the PCR. Under the authors' procedure: Later, an analysis found some 80 million unique TCR beta chains, and about 10 million of these were shared. Here immunoSEQ multiplex PCR was the method, and the copy in TCRdb shows in-frame clones only, minus some. Clonal size and the V and J genes are those of that table, whereas D and trimming came from the DNA. The sample table sets out about 74,000 clones. Overall study results and limits: According to an earlier analysis, most TCR beta V segments yielded productive rearrangements about 90% or about 30% of the time.

With regard to this clone: The antigen is unknown.

The CDR3 covers 16 residues. Germline V gene lookup returns CDR1 SGHVS and CDR2 FNYEAQ. The V gene lost 5 bases and the J gene lost 5 bases, with 18 bases spanning the gap. Material: PBMCs. This TCR was sampled from a female donor in good health and CMV-seropositive. The V gene is TRBV7-6, the J gene TRBJ2-2; possible D gene TRBD2, 5 bases. CDR3 bases: TGTGCCAGCAGCGACGGGGTTGGTGGCGGGACCGGGGAGCTGTTTTTT. It encodes CASSDGVGGGTGELFF.